The rows below give T cell receptor beta chains drawn from one sample of a study of blood T cell repertoires in COVID-19. Generated by immunoSEQ multiplex PCR, the TCRdb table keeps only in-frame clones and is missing some. Here the sample spans under 200,000 clones, around nine tenths being singletons. The sequenced sample was peripheral blood. Receptors originate from a woman in her seventies with COVID-19, enrolled during active disease. The CDR3 runs from the conserved cysteine through the conserved F or W. A D gene is named only where the DNA matches it firmly. Only part of the rows carry a size: once, few, many, or a class if the clone is expanded.

v_gene,d_gene,abundance,j_gene,CDR3nt,CDR3aa
TRBV29-1,.,.,TRBJ1-5,TGCAGCGTCAGGGACAATAGCAATCAGCCCCAGCATTTT,CSVRDNSNQPQHF
TRBV5-6,TRBD1,few,TRBJ2-1,TGTGCCAGCATCCTGACGACAGGGGGGTGGAATGAGCAGTTCTTC,CASILTTGGWNEQFF
TRBV5-1,TRBD1,.,TRBJ1-2,TGCGCCAGCAGCCCTGGACAGGGAGAGAACTATGGCTACACCTTC,CASSPGQGENYGYTF
TRBV7-9,.,few,TRBJ1-1,TGTGCCAGCAGCTATCAGGGTAACACTGAAGCTTTCTTT,CASSYQGNTEAFF
TRBV19,.,.,TRBJ2-7,TGTGCCAGTACCACCTCGGGATGGGACAAGCCCTACGAGCAGTACTTC,CASTTSGWDKPYEQYF
TRBV19,.,few,TRBJ1-2,TGTGCCAGTAGGACTCAGGGGTCTAACTATGGCTACACCTTC,CASRTQGSNYGYTF
TRBV7-2,TRBD2,.,TRBJ2-3,TGTGCCAGCAGCCCCGGGGGGGCCGTAGATACGCAGTATTTT,CASSPGGAVDTQYF
TRBV7-3,.,.,TRBJ2-3,TGTGCCAGCAGCTTAGAAGGGCGGGGAGGCACAGATACGCAGTATTTT,CASSLEGRGGTDTQYF
TRBV5-1,.,.,TRBJ1-6,TGCGCCAGCAGCTTGGTTCAGGCAGGTTCACCCCTCCACTTT,CASSLVQAGSPLHF
TRBV7-2,TRBD2,.,TRBJ2-5,TGTGCCAGCAGCTCCTCTAGCGGGGCAGGGGTAGAGACCCAGTACTTC,CASSSSSGAGVETQYF
TRBV11-2,.,.,TRBJ1-2,TGTGCCAGCAGCTTCCTAGGGGGGGGCGGCTACACCTTC,CASSFLGGGGYTF
TRBV11-3,TRBD1,once,TRBJ2-5,TGTGCCAGCAGCCGGGACAGGGGGCGTAAAGGCCAAGAGACCCAGTACTTC,CASSRDRGRKGQETQYF
TRBV28,TRBD1,.,TRBJ1-2,TGTGCCAGCAGTTTGACAGGGGGCACCCGTAACTATGGCTACACCTTC,CASSLTGGTRNYGYTF
TRBV2,.,few,TRBJ1-2,TGTGCCAGCAATAAGGGGAACTATGGCTACACCTTC,CASNKGNYGYTF
TRBV6-5,.,.,TRBJ2-1,TGTGCCAGCAAGCGACTGGGCTCCTACAATGAGCAGTTCTTC,CASKRLGSYNEQFF
TRBV5-1,TRBD1,.,TRBJ1-3,TGCGCCAGCAGCTTGGGCGACCCCCGGGACAGGGGACGTGCCTCTGGAAACACCATATATTTT,CASSLGDPRDRGRASGNTIYF
TRBV2,TRBD2,.,TRBJ2-1,TGTGCCAGCAGCGTGGGACTAGCGGAATACAATGAGCAGTTCTTC,CASSVGLAEYNEQFF
TRBV7-2,.,.,TRBJ1-5,TGTGCCAGCAGCCCCGACATGCAAAAGAATCAGCCCCAGCATTTT,CASSPDMQKNQPQHF
TRBV10-2,TRBD1,.,TRBJ1-4,TGCGCCAGCGGACGGACAGGGGGCATGGAAAAACTGTTTTTT,CASGRTGGMEKLFF
TRBV21-1,.,.,TRBJ1-2,TGTGCCAGCAGCAAACCGCAGGGGTGGTATGGCTACACCTTC,CASSKPQGWYGYTF
TRBV2,.,few,TRBJ1-1,TGTGCCAGCAGTGAGTGGGGACAGAACACTGAAGCTTTCTTT,CASSEWGQNTEAFF
TRBV5-1,.,once,TRBJ1-3,TGCGCCAGCAGCTTGGGGGCCGGGAGATACTCTGGAAACACCATATATTTT,CASSLGAGRYSGNTIYF
TRBV7-2,.,.,TRBJ2-2,TGTGCCAGCAGCCACGGGAACACCGGGGAGCTGTTTTTT,CASSHGNTGELFF
TRBV5-1,.,.,TRBJ2-3,TGCGCCAGCAGCTTGGATTTCAGGGCAGATACGCAGTATTTT,CASSLDFRADTQYF
TRBV28,.,.,TRBJ2-7,TGTGCCAGCAGAGCGGATTCCTACGAGCAGTACTTC,CASRADSYEQYF
TRBV5-5,.,.,TRBJ1-1,TGTGCCAGCAGCTATGGCAGGACTGAAGCTTTCTTT,CASSYGRTEAFF
TRBV9,.,.,TRBJ1-3,TGTGCCAGCAGCCCAGCAGGGAACTCTGGAAACACCATATATTTT,CASSPAGNSGNTIYF
TRBV5-8,.,.,TRBJ2-7,TGTGCCAGCAGCTTGGAGGAGTCTCGCGAGCAGTACTTC,CASSLEESREQYF
TRBV5-1,.,few,TRBJ1-5,TGCGCCAGCAGCTTGGATGGCGGGAATCAGCCCCAGCATTTT,CASSLDGGNQPQHF
TRBV2,TRBD1,.,TRBJ2-1,TGTGCCAGCAAGCGCGGGACAGGGGCCTACAATGAGCAGTTCTTC,CASKRGTGAYNEQFF
TRBV5-8,.,.,TRBJ1-2,TGTGCCAGCAGCTCCCGACAGGCACCTAACTATGGCTACACCTTC,CASSSRQAPNYGYTF
TRBV6-2/TRBV6-3,.,.,TRBJ1-2,TGTGCCAGCAGCATCGGACAGACGAGCCTCTATGGCTACACCTTC,CASSIGQTSLYGYTF
TRBV7-9,.,.,TRBJ1-4,TGTGCCAGCAGCTTAGCAGGCGGAGTTAATGAAAAACTGTTTTTT,CASSLAGGVNEKLFF
TRBV6-1,TRBD1,once,TRBJ1-2,TGTGCCAGCAGTGATCCGGGACAGCTTTTCTCGGGCTACACCTTC,CASSDPGQLFSGYTF
TRBV28,.,.,TRBJ2-7,TGTGCCAGCAGCCGATCACTTCTCTTAGACGAGCAGTACTTC,CASSRSLLLDEQYF
TRBV7-2,.,.,TRBJ2-7,TGTGCCAGCAGCTTGGACACCGGCCGCGAGCAGTACTTC,CASSLDTGREQYF
TRBV19,TRBD1,.,TRBJ1-5,TGTGCCAGTAGTATAACGGACAGGGGGCGTCAGCCCCAGCATTTT,CASSITDRGRQPQHF
TRBV2,.,once,TRBJ2-7,TGTGCCAGCAGTCCAAGGCTCGTACAGGGTCCCTACGAGCAGTACTTC,CASSPRLVQGPYEQYF
TRBV15,.,.,TRBJ1-2,TGTGCCACCAGCAGAGAGAAGGGGCTAACCTATGGCTACACCTTC,CATSREKGLTYGYTF
TRBV5-1,.,once,TRBJ1-6,TGCGCCAGCAGCTTACAACAGGACAGAGATTCACCCCTCCACTTT,CASSLQQDRDSPLHF
TRBV23-1,.,.,TRBJ1-3,TGCGCCAGCAGTCAATCGGTACATCGATCGGGGGGGAGCTCTGGAAACACCATATATTTT,CASSQSVHRSGGSSGNTIYF
TRBV18,TRBD1,.,TRBJ1-1,TGTGCCAGCTCACCCACAGGGGCCACTGAAGCTTTCTTT,CASSPTGATEAFF
TRBV28,.,.,TRBJ2-4,TGTGCCAGCACTTATGGGGGGGGCCGTGGAAACATTCAGTACTTC,CASTYGGGRGNIQYF
TRBV3-1/TRBV3-2,.,.,TRBJ2-7,TGTGCCAGCAGCCAACGGATCTCTAGCCGGTTTTACGAGCAGTACTTC,CASSQRISSRFYEQYF
TRBV29-1,.,.,TRBJ2-7,TGCAGCGTTGAAGGTTCCGGGGACGAGCAGTACTTC,CSVEGSGDEQYF